Listed below are T cell receptor beta chains from one sample, sequenced in a study of radiation and T cells in renal cell carcinoma. The protocol was immunoSEQ multiplex PCR, while the TCRdb copy is restricted to in-frame clones and leaves out a portion. The data show 150,000 or so clones, approximately 88% seen once. Sequencing used blood, obtained from a patient whose treatment included radiotherapy and nephrectomy. These receptor sequences come from a woman aged 50 to 60 with renal cell carcinoma. Each CDR3 is given with its conserved first and last residue. D genes are given only for firm matches. Clone size is given for some rows only: seen once, a few or many times, or a class if the clone is expanded.

.	TRBJ2-7	15	.	TRBV11-2	TGTGCCAGCAGCCCAACACCAGGGTGGATGATACAGCAGTACTTC	CASSPTPGWMIQQYF
.	TRBJ2-7	18	.	TRBV7-9	TGTGCCAGCAGCTTAGTTCTGGGCACCGGGACACCCTCCTACGAGCAGTACTTC	CASSLVLGTGTPSYEQYF
.	TRBJ2-2	15	.	TRBV2	TGTGCCAGCAGAGGGGACCGTATGAACACCGGGGAGCTGTTTTTT	CASRGDRMNTGELFF
.	TRBJ2-6	15	.	TRBV7-8	TGTGCCAGCAGCCCAGGGGTGTCTGGGGCCAACGTCCTGACTTTC	CASSPGVSGANVLTF
.	TRBJ1-2	13	.	TRBV12-5	TGTGCTAGTGGCAGGGACGTCGACTATGGCTACACCTTC	CASGRDVDYGYTF
.	TRBJ2-5	15	.	TRBV6-6	TGTGCCAGCAGTTACCTTTGGACAGAAGAAGAGACCCAGTACTTC	CASSYLWTEEETQYF
TRBD1	TRBJ1-1	16	.	TRBV5-6	TGTGCCAGCAGCTTGGGCAGGGGGCTTTGGAACACTGAAGCTTTCTTT	CASSLGRGLWNTEAFF
.	TRBJ2-2	15	.	TRBV4-2	TGTGCCAGCAGCCAAGTTCTTATCACTAACGGGGAGCTGTTTTTT	CASSQVLITNGELFF
.	TRBJ1-5	13	.	TRBV6-1	TGTGCCACCGGGACTCTCCCCAATCAGCCCCAGCATTTT	CATGTLPNQPQHF
.	TRBJ2-5	14	.	TRBV5-1	TGCGCCAGCAGCTTGGCTGAGACCCGGGAGACCCAGTACTTC	CASSLAETRETQYF
.	TRBJ1-6	16	.	TRBV6-5	TGTGCCAGCAGTTGGGGTACGGACGGAGGGAATTCACCCCTCCACTTT	CASSWGTDGGNSPLHF
TRBD1	TRBJ2-1	16	.	TRBV11-2	TGTGCCAGCAGACCAAGAGGGGGCAGAATAGGATTTGAGCAGTTCTTC	CASRPRGGRIGFEQFF
.	TRBJ2-5	19	.	TRBV7-2	TGTGCCAGCAGCTCAACGAGGGGGTTTCGGGGGTCCGGATTAGAGACCCAGTACTTC	CASSSTRGFRGSGLETQYF
.	TRBJ1-5	14	.	TRBV7-9	TGTGCCAGCAGCCCAGACACCCCTATCCCCCCCCAGCATTTT	CASSPDTPIPPQHF
TRBD1	TRBJ1-6	14	.	TRBV7-9	TGTGCCAGCAGCTTTGGGGACAGTCGCAGTACCCTCCACTTT	CASSFGDSRSTLHF
.	TRBJ2-1	13	.	TRBV10-3	TGTGCCATCAGTGAGGGGACCCCTGCGGAGCAGTTCTTC	CAISEGTPAEQFF
TRBD2	TRBJ2-3	16	.	TRBV14	TGTGCCAGCAGTCGGGAGGCGGGGGTTAGCACAGATACGCAGTATTTT	CASSREAGVSTDTQYF
.	TRBJ2-7	15	.	TRBV5-1	TGCGCCAGCAGCCCGAGAGGGAGGAGCTCCTACGAGCAGTACTTC	CASSPRGRSSYEQYF
.	TRBJ1-1	13	.	TRBV18	TGTGCCAGCTCACCCGCCATGAACACTGAAGCTTTCTTT	CASSPAMNTEAFF
.	TRBJ1-5	14	once	TRBV19	TGTGCCAGTAGTATGAGGCCAGGGCGCCAGCCCCAGCATTTT	CASSMRPGRQPQHF
.	TRBJ1-5	13	.	TRBV6-4	TGTGCCAGCAGTGACCTTCGATTCAGCCCCCAGCATTTT	CASSDLRFSPQHF
.	TRBJ2-3	16	.	TRBV30	TGTGCCTGGGCGGGACACCCGACAAGTAACACAGATACGCAGTATTTT	CAWAGHPTSNTDTQYF
TRBD1	TRBJ2-7	13	once	TRBV6-1	TGTGCCAGCAGTCGGGACAGGGATGGCGAGCAGTACTTC	CASSRDRDGEQYF
.	TRBJ1-5	13	.	TRBV11-2	TGTGCCAGCAGCTTAGGGTGGGGGCAGCCCCAGCATTTT	CASSLGWGQPQHF
.	TRBJ2-5	11	.	TRBV29-1	TGCAGCGTTGAATTCGGTGAGACCCAGTACTTC	CSVEFGETQYF
.	TRBJ2-7	15	.	TRBV7-3	TGTGCCAGCAGCTCAGGGCCGGGTGCGGTCTCCGAGCAGTACTTC	CASSSGPGAVSEQYF
.	TRBJ1-1	13	.	TRBV9	TGTGCCAGCAGCGTGGGGGGGCCCACTGAAGCTTTCTTT	CASSVGGPTEAFF
TRBD2	TRBJ2-3	15	.	TRBV9	TGTGCCAGCAGCCCCGGGGGGTTTAGCACAGATACGCAGTATTTT	CASSPGGFSTDTQYF
TRBD1	TRBJ2-5	14	.	TRBV7-2	TGTGCCAGCAGCCGGGACAGGTTGGGGGAGACCCAGTACTTC	CASSRDRLGETQYF
TRBD1	TRBJ1-1	13	.	TRBV19	TGTGCCAGTAGTTCGACAGGGGACACTGAAGCTTTCTTT	CASSSTGDTEAFF
TRBD2	TRBJ2-7	15	.	TRBV6-5	TGTGCCAGCAGATCTATAGCGGGGGGGCCTCATGAGCAGTACTTC	CASRSIAGGPHEQYF
.	TRBJ1-2	13	.	TRBV7-9	TGTGCCAGCAGCCTCAGGGTGGACTATGGCTACACCTTC	CASSLRVDYGYTF
.	TRBJ1-4	14	.	TRBV4-1	TGCGCCAGCAGCCAAGGCCTCTTTCCAGAAAAACTGTTTTTT	CASSQGLFPEKLFF
TRBD1	TRBJ1-2	18	.	TRBV4-1	TGCGCCAGCAGCCACCAAAGGGACAGGGGGTACGGGAACTATGGCTACACCTTC	CASSHQRDRGYGNYGYTF
.	TRBJ2-7	14	.	TRBV27	TGTGCCAGCAGTTTATCTCTACAGGGTTACGAGCAGTACTTC	CASSLSLQGYEQYF
.	TRBJ2-7	10	.	TRBV20-1	TGCAGTGCTATTTTCTACGAGCAGTACTTC	CSAIFYEQYF
.	TRBJ2-1	17	.	TRBV5-1	TGCGCCAGCAGCCACATCCGGGACTTATATAATTACAATGAGCAGTTCTTC	CASSHIRDLYNYNEQFF
.	TRBJ2-7	13	.	TRBV7-9	TGTGCCAGCAGCCGGGGGAGCTCCTACGAGCAGTACTTC	CASSRGSSYEQYF
TRBD1	TRBJ2-7	16	.	TRBV15	TGTGCCACCAGCAGAGATCAGGGACAGCTTCCCTTGGAGCAGTACTTC	CATSRDQGQLPLEQYF
.	TRBJ1-6	16	.	TRBV5-1	TGCGCCAGCAGAACAGACCCGGGTTCCTATAATTCACCCCTCCACTTT	CASRTDPGSYNSPLHF